This record concerns one TCR beta chain sequence. Its target is not known. Alongside a J-beta primer mix, a sample-barcoded 5' primer served in a second PCR lasting about 7 to 12 cycles. Unique molecular identifiers of 12 random nucleotides labeled each cDNA. TCRdb fed the 5' RACE reads into MiXCR, producing one record per CDR3 protein. This sample has about 1.4 million distinct CDR3 sequences, with roughly 60% found just once. Trimming stripped 6 bases from V and 3 bases from J, with 18 bases between. Germline CDR1 SGHRS, CDR2 YFSETQ. The CDR3 runs 15 residues. These data originate in a study of blood T cells in healthy people across ages. Study results and caveats: Across the age range, TCR beta diversity per million T cells fell in a roughly linear way.

The sequenced sample consisted of blood. J is TRBJ1-2 and V is TRBV5-1; the D gene is possibly TRBD1 (5 bases). This TCR was sampled from a man younger than 35 in good health. The CDR3 spells CASTYDEGSYYGYTF. The CDR3 DNA reads as TGCGCCAGCACGTACGATGAGGGGTCCTACTATGGCTACACCTTC.